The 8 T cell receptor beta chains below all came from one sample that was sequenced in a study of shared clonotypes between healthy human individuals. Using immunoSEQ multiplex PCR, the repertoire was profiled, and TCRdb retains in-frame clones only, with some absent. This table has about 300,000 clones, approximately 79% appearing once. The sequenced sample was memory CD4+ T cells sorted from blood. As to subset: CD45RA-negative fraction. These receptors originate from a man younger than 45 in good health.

The CDR3: CATSRGTDSYEQYF. The CDR3 DNA reads as TGTGCCACCAGCAGAGGCACAGACAGTTACGAGCAGTACTTC. The chain couples TRBV15 to TRBJ2-7; D might be TRBD1 (5 bases). This CDR3 spans 14 amino acids. Germline V gene lookup returns CDR1 LNHNV and CDR2 YYDKDF (reference sequence). V lost 1 base, J lost 4 bases, and 11 bases lay in between.

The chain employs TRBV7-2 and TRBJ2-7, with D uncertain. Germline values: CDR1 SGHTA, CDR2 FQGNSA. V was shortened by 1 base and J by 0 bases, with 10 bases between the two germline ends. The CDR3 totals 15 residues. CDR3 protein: CASSLDLAVSYEQYF. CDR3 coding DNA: TGTGCCAGCAGCTTAGATTTGGCGGTCTCCTACGAGCAGTACTTC.

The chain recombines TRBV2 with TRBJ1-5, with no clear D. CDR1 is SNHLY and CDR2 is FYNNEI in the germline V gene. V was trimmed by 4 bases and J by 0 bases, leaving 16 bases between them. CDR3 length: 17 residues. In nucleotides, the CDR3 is TGTGCCAGCAGTGCCTCCCGAGCTCGATATAGCAATCAGCCCCAGCATTTT. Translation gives CASSASRARYSNQPQHF. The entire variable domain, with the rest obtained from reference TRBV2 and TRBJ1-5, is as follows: EPEVTQTPSHQVTQMGQEVILRCVPISNHLYFYWYRQILGQKVEFLVSFYNNEISEKSEIFDDQFSVERPDGSNFTLKIRSTKLEDSAMYFCASSASRARYSNQPQHFGDGTRLSIL.

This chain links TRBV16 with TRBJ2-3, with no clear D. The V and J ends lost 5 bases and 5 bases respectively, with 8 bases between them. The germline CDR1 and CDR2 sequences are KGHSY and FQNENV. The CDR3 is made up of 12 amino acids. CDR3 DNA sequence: TGTGCCAGCAGCTCACAGAGAGATACGCAGTATTTT. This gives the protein CASSSQRDTQYF.

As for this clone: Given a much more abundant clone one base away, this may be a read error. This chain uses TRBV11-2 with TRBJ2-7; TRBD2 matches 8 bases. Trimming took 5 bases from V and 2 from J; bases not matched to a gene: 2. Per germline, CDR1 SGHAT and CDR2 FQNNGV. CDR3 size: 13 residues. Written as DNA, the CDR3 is TGTGCCAGCAGCCGGGGACTAGCCTACGAGCAGTACTTC. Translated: CASSRGLAYEQYF.

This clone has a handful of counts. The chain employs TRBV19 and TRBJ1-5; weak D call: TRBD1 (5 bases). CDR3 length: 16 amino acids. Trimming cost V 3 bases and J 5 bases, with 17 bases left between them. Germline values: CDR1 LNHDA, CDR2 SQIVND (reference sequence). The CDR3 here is CASSMRKGTTDQPQHF. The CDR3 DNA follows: TGTGCCAGTAGTATGAGAAAGGGGACCACGGATCAGCCCCAGCATTTT.

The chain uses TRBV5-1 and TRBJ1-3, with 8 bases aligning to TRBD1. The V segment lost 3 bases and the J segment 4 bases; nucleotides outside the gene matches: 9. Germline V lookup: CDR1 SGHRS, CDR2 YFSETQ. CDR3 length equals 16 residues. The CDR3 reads CASSSGQGSFGNTIYF. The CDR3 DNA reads TGCGCCAGCAGCTCCGGACAGGGAAGCTTCGGAAACACCATATATTTT. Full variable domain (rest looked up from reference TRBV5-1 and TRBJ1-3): KAGVTQTPRYLIKTRGQQVTLSCSPISGHRSVSWYQQTPGQGLQFLFEYFSETQRNKGNFPGRFSGRQFSNSRSEMNVSTLELGDSALYLCASSSGQGSFGNTIYFGEGSWLTVV.

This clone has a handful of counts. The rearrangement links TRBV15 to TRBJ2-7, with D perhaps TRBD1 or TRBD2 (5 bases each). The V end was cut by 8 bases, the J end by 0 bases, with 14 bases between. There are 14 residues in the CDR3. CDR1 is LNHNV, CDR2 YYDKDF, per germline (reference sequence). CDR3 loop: CATVRDRSSYEQYF. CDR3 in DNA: TGTGCCACCGTACGGGACCGAAGCTCCTACGAGCAGTACTTC.